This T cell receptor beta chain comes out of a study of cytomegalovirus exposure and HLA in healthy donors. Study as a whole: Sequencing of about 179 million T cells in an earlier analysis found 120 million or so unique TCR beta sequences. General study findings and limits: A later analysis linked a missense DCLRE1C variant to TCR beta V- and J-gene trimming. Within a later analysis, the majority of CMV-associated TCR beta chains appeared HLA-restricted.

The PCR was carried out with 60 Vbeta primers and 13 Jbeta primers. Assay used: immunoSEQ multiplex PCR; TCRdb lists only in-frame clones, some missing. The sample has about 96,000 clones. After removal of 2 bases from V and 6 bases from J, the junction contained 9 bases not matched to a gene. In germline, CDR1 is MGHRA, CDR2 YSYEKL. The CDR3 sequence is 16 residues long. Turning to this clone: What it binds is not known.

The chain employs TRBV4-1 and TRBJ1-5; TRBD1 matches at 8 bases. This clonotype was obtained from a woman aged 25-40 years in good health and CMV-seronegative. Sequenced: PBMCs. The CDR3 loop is CASSQWAGQGGQPQHF. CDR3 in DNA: TGCGCCAGCAGCCAATGGGCCGGACAGGGTGGTCAGCCCCAGCATTTT.